This T cell receptor beta chain was captured by sequencing in a study of blood T cells in healthy people across ages. Alongside a J-beta primer mix, a sample-barcoded 5' primer served in a second PCR lasting about 7 to 11 cycles. MiXCR, applied by TCRdb to the 5' RACE reads, yields one record per CDR3 protein. The repertoire has 600,000 to 1,000,000 distinct CDR3 sequences, 20% to 25% of them found once; the top ten carry under 4.5%. Concerning this clonotype: Its antigen is unknown.

J was trimmed by 0 bases and V by 6 bases; bases with no gene match: 6. Germline assignment: CDR1 DFQATT and CDR2 SNEGSKA (reference sequence). The CDR3 totals 15 residues. General study findings and limits: A greater number of naive CD4+ cells and higher diversity distinguished long-lived donors from aged donors.

The same sample was also used in a study of T cells of mothers and their children. That report adds: It was through the M1S primer of the second PCR that sample barcodes and 2-4 random nucleotides were added. Every mother supplied over 9 million TCR beta CDR3 reads and every child 2.5 million to 3.5 million.

The receptor was derived from a boy under 18 in good health. Input material: blood. The chain is built from TRBV20-1 and TRBJ1-3, with 9 bases matching TRBD1. The CDR3 loop is CSAGTGTHSGNTIYF. The CDR3 DNA follows: TGCAGTGCGGGGACAGGGACACACTCTGGAAACACCATATATTTT.